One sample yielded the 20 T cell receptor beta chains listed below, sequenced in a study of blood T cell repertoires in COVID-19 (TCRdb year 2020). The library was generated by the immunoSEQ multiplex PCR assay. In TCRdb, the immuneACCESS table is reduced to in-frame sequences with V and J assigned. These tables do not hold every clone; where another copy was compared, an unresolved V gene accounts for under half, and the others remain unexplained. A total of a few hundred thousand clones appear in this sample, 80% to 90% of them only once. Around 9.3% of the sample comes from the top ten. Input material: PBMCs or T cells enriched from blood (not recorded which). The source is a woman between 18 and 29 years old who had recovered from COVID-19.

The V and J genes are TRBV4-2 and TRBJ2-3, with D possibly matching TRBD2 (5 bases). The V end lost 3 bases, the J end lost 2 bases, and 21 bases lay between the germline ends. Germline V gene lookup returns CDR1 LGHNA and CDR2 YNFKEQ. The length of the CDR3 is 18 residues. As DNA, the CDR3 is TGTGCCAGCAGCCAGGACCCAGCTTTGGAGCGGAACACAGATACGCAGTATTTT. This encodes CASSQDPALERNTDTQYF.

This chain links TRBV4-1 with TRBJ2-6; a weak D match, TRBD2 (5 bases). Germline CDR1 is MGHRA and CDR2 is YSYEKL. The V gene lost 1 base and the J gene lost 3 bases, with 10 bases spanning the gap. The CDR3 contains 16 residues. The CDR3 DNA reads TGCGCCAGCAGCCAAGGACTAATCCGTGGGGCCAACGTCCTGACTTTC. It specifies CASSQGLIRGANVLTF.

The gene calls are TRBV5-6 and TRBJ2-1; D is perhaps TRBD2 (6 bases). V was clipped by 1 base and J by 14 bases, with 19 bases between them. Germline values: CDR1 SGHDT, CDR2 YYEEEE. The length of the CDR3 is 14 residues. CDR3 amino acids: CASSLRGRDSAKFF. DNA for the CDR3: TGTGCCAGCAGCTTGCGTGGGCGGGACTCGGCGAAGTTCTTC.

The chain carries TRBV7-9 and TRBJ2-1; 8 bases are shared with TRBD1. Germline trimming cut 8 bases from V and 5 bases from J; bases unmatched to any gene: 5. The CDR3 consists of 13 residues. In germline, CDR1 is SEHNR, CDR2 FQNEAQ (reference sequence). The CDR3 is CASVDRGNNEQFF. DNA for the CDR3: TGTGCCAGCGTAGACAGGGGAAACAATGAGCAGTTCTTC.

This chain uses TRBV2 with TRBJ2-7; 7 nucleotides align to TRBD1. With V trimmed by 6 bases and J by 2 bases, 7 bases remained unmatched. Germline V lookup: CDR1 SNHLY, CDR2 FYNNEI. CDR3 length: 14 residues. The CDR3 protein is CASRVQGLTYEQYF. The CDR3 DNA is TGTGCCAGCAGAGTACAGGGGCTAACCTACGAGCAGTACTTC.

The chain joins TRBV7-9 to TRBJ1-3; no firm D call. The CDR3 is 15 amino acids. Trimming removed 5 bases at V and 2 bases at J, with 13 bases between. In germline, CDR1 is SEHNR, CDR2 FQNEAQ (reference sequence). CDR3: CASSRPEGTGNTIYF. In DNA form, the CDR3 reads TGTGCCAGCAGCCGGCCAGAGGGAACTGGAAACACCATATATTTT.

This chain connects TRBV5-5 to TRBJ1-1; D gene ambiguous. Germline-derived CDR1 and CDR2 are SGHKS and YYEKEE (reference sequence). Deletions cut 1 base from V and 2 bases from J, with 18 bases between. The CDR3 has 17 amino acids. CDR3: CASSLSTWATVNTEAFF. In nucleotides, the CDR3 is TGTGCCAGCAGCTTGAGTACCTGGGCAACCGTCAACACTGAAGCTTTCTTT.

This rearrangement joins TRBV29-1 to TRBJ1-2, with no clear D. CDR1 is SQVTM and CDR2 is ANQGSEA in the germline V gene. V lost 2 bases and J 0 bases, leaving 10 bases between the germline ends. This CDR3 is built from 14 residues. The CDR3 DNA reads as TGCAGCGTTGAATCGTGGAGCACTAACTATGGCTACACCTTC. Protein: CSVESWSTNYGYTF. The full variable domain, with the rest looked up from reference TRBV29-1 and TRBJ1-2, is SAVISQKPSRDICQRGTSLTIQCQVDSQVTMMFWYRQQPGQSLTLIATANQGSEATYESGFVIDKFPISRPNLTFSTLTVSNMSPEDSSIYLCSVESWSTNYGYTFGSGTRLTVV.

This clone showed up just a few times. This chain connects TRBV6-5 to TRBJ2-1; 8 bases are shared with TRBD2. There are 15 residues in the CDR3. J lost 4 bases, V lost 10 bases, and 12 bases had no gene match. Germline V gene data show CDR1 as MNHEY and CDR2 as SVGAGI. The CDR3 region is CATSFRAGAYNEQFF. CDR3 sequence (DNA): TGTGCCACCAGCTTCCGAGCGGGAGCATACAATGAGCAGTTCTTC.

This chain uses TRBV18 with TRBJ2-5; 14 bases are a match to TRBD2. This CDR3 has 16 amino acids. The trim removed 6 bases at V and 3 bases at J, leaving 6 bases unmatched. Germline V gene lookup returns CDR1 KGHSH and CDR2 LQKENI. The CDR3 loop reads CASSLRLAGGEETQYF. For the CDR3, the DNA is TGTGCCAGCTCCCTAAGACTAGCGGGAGGGGAAGAGACCCAGTACTTC. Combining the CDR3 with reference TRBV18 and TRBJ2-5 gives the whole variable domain NAGVMQNPRHLVRRRGQEARLRCSPMKGHSHVYWYRQLPEEGLKFMVYLQKENIIDESGMPKERFSAEFPKEGPSILRIQQVVRGDSAAYFCASSLRLAGGEETQYFGPGTRLLVL.

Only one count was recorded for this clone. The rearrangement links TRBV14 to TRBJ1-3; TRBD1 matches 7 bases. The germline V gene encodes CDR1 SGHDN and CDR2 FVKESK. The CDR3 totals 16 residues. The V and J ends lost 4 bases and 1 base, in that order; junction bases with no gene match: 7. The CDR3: CASSPLGQFSGNTIYF. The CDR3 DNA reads TGTGCCAGCAGCCCCCTGGGACAGTTTTCTGGAAACACCATATATTTT.

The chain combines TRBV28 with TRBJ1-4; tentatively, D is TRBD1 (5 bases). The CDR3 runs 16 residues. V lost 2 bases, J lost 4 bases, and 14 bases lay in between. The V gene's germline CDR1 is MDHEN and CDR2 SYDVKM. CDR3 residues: CASSLRTPTRNEKLFF. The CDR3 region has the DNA TGTGCCAGCAGTTTAAGGACACCAACCCGTAATGAAAAACTGTTTTTT.

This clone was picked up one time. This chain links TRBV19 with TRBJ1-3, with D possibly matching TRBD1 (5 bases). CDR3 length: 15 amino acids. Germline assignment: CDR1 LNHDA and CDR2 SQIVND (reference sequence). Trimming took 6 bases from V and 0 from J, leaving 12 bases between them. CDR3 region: CASRDPGGSGNTIYF. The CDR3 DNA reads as TGTGCCAGTAGAGACCCCGGGGGCTCTGGAAACACCATATATTTT.

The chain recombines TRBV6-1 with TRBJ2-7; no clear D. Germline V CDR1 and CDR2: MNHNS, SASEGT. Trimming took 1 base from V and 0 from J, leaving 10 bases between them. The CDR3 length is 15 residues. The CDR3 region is CASSEVGWSSYEQYF. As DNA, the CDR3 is TGTGCCAGCAGTGAAGTGGGTTGGAGCTCCTACGAGCAGTACTTC.

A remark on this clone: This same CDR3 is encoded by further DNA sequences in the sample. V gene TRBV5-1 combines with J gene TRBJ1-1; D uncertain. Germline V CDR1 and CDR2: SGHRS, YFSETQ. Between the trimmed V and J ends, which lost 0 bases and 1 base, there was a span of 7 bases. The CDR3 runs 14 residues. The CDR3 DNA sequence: TGCGCCAGCAGCTTGGGTCCAGGGAACACTGAAGCTTTCTTT. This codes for CASSLGPGNTEAFF.

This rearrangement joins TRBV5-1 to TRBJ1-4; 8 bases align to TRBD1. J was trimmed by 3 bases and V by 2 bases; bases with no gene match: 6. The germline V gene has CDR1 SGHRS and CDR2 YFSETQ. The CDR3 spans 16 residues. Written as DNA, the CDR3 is TGCGCCAGCAGCTTAATAGGGACAGGCCCTAATGAAAAACTGTTTTTT. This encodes CASSLIGTGPNEKLFF.

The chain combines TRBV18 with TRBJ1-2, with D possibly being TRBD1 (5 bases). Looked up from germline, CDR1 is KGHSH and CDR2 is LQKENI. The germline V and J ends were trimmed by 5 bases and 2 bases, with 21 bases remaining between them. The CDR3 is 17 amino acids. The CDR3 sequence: CASSLGTVTGGNYGYTF. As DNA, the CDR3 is TGTGCCAGCTCATTGGGGACTGTAACTGGCGGGAACTATGGCTACACCTTC.

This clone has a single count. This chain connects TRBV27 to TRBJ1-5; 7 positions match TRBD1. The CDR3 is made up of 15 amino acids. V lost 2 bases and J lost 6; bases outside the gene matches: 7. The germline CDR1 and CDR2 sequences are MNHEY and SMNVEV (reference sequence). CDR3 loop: CASSLRWQGGQPQHF. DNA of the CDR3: TGTGCCAGCAGTTTACGGTGGCAGGGGGGTCAGCCCCAGCATTTT.

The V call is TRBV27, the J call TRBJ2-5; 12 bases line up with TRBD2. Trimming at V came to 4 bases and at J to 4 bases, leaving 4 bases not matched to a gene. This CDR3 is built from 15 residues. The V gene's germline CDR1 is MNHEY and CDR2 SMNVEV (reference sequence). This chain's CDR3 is CASSSGLAGRETQYF. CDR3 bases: TGTGCCAGCAGTTCGGGACTAGCGGGCCGAGAGACCCAGTACTTC.

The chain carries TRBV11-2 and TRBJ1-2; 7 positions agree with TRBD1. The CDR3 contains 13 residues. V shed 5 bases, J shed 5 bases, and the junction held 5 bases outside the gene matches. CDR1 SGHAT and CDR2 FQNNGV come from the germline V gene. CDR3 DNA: TGTGCCAGCAGCCTAGGACAGGTATATGGCTACACCTTC. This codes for CASSLGQVYGYTF.